This T cell receptor (beta chain) was identified during a study of identical twins. TCRdb reprocessed the 5' RACE reads with MiXCR, giving one entry per CDR3 protein. The sample lists more than 1.5 million distinct CDR3 sequences; about 32% were seen once. Study-wide results and limits: Beta out-of-frame sequences showed weaker excess sharing between twins.

The CDR3 loop spans 14 amino acids. Germline loops: CDR1 SGHAT, CDR2 FQDESV (reference sequence). Trimming left V 4 bases short and J 3 bases short, with 13 bases between. Points on this clonotype: Its matching antigen is unknown.

The J gene is TRBJ2-7, the V gene TRBV11-1; either TRBD1 or TRBD2 may fit D (5 bases each). Specimen: cord blood. This TCR was sampled from a newborn girl in good health. The CDR3: CASSSLEGYYEQYF. DNA for the CDR3: TGTGCCAGCAGCTCCCTCGAGGGGTACTACGAGCAGTACTTC.